This T cell receptor (beta chain) was captured by sequencing in a study of T cells in localized non-small cell lung cancer. General study results and limits: Paired adjacent lung recovered a median approximately 62 of the top 100 tumor clones.

Trimming took off 7 bases at V and 3 bases at J, with 12 bases between the two ends. The CDR3 extends over 13 amino acids. Germline V lookup: CDR1 SNHLY, CDR2 FYNNEI. Repertoires were generated with immunoSEQ multiplex PCR, while TCRdb's copy carries only in-frame clones and drops some. Among 35,000 or so clones listed, 80% to 90% were seen once. Notes on this clone: Antigen: not known.

This TCR came from a woman aged 40-75 years with stage I lung adenocarcinoma. Specimen: peripheral blood, collected before any cancer treatment. V usage is TRBV2 and J usage is TRBJ1-2; tentative D call: TRBD1 (5 bases). The CDR3 nucleotides read TGTGCCAGCAATCAACAGGTTGACTATGGCTACACCTTC. Translating it yields CASNQQVDYGYTF.